The clone carrying this T cell receptor beta chain was counted once. Its antigen is currently unknown. This sample was taken from a study of identical twins. MiXCR, applied by TCRdb to the 5' RACE reads, yields one record per CDR3 protein. The data contain 500,000 to 600,000 distinct CDR3 sequences, about 20% of them seen just once; the ten biggest clones take up about 0.93%. Germline V gives CDR1 MNHEY, CDR2 SMNVEV (reference sequence). The ends lost 9 bases at V and 7 bases at J; junction bases unmatched: 10. There are 14 residues in the CDR3. General study points: The authors drew conclusions from cross-sectional statistical analysis rather than following the same donors. Some out-of-frame alpha sequences were shared by twins, and these showed excess low generation probability.

The same sample was also studied in work on T cells expressing NK-cell markers. This second report adds: From sorted CD3+CD56+NKG2C+, CD3+CD56+NKG2C- and CD3+CD56-NKG2C+ T cells came the TCR beta repertoires. HCMV specificity was not established for the expanded NKG2C+ T cell clones.

The sample consisted of CD4+ T cells sorted from blood. The chain uses TRBV27 and TRBJ2-7; TRBD2 aligns across 12 bases. The receptor comes from a woman under 30 in good health. CDR3 protein: CASRTSGIRREQYF. The CDR3 nucleotides read TGTGCCAGTCGGACTAGCGGGATCCGTCGGGAGCAGTACTTC.